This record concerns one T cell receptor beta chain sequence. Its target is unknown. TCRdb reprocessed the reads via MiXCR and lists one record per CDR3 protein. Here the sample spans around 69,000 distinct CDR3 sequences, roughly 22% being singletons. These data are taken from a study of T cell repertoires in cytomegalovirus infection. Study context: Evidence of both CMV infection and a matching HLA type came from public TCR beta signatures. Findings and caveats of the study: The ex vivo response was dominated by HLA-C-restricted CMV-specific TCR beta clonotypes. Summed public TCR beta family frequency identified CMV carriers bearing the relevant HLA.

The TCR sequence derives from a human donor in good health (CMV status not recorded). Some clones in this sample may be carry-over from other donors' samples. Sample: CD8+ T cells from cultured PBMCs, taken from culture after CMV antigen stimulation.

CDR3 sequence (DNA): TGCGCCAGCAGTCAAACTACTAGCGGGGCCAATGGGACAATATCTAGCACAGATACGCAGTATTTT. This translates into CASSQTTSGANGTISSTDTQYF. The chain uses TRBV23-1 and TRBJ2-3; 10 bases agree with TRBD2. TRBV23-1 qualifies as an ORF whose function is uncertain. Trimming at V came to 2 bases and at J to 0 bases, leaving 20 bases not matched to a gene. This CDR3 has 22 residues.